Listed here are 6 T cell receptor beta chains from one sample, sequenced in a study of blood T cell repertoires in COVID-19. The assay was immunoSEQ multiplex PCR, and TCRdb's table has in-frame clones only and misses some. The sample consists of fewer than 250,000 clones, approximately 86% of them appearing once. The sequencing input was peripheral blood. The receptors derive from a woman aged 60-75 years with active or convalescent COVID-19.

This clone came up a few times. The rearrangement joins TRBV28 to TRBJ2-7, with 7 nucleotides matching TRBD1. The germline CDR1 and CDR2 sequences are MDHEN and SYDVKM. The CDR3 spans 12 residues. Germline trimming cut 9 bases from V and 2 bases from J; bases unmatched to any gene: 4. CDR3 protein: CASTGTAYEQYV. In nucleotides, the CDR3 is TGTGCCAGTACAGGGACAGCCTACGAGCAGTACGTC.

The V and J genes are TRBV19 and TRBJ1-2; TRBD1 matches 7 bases. This CDR3 is built from 13 residues. The V gene's germline CDR1 is LNHDA and CDR2 SQIVND (reference sequence). V dropped 6 bases and J dropped 5; count of bases not matched to a gene: 6. CDR3 loop: CASRAGGYYGYTF. The CDR3 DNA reads TGTGCCAGTAGGGCAGGGGGATATTATGGCTACACCTTC.

This clone was detected only once. DNA for the CDR3: TGTGCCAGCAGCGCGCCCGCGGGGGGCACAGATACGCAGTATTTT. This translates into CASSAPAGGTDTQYF. The rearrangement uses TRBV7-6 and TRBJ2-3; 7 bases agree with TRBD2. V lost 5 bases, J lost 1 base, and 6 bases stayed unmatched. CDR1 and CDR2 from the germline V gene are SGHVS and FNYEAQ. The CDR3 has 15 amino acids.

The rearrangement uses TRBV28 and TRBJ1-6, with D possibly being TRBD1 (6 bases). CDR3 length: 16 residues. V was cut by 6 bases and J by 8 bases, with 20 bases left in between. The V gene's germline CDR1 is MDHEN and CDR2 SYDVKM. The CDR3 coding sequence is TGTGCCAGCAGCCCTGGGGGGGGCAAAATTGATTCACCCCTCCACTTT. This sequence encodes CASSPGGGKIDSPLHF. The whole variable domain, remainder taken from reference TRBV28 and TRBJ1-6, is DVKVTQSSRYLVKRTGEKVFLECVQDMDHENMFWYRQDPGLGLRLIYFSYDVKMKEKGDIPEGYSVSREKKERFSLILESASTNQTSMYLCASSPGGGKIDSPLHFGNGTRLTVT.

V usage is TRBV11-2 and J usage is TRBJ1-2; 8 bases fit TRBD1. Losses at the gene ends were 2 bases for V and 3 bases for J; bases not matched to a gene: 8. The V gene's germline CDR1 is SGHAT and CDR2 FQNNGV. This CDR3 contains 16 residues. The CDR3 region is CASSLSSQGADYGYTF. CDR3 DNA: TGTGCCAGCAGCTTAAGTAGTCAGGGGGCGGACTATGGCTACACCTTC.

J is TRBJ1-3 and V is TRBV3-1 (or the pseudogene TRBV3-2), with 7 bases aligning to TRBD1. Germline V gives CDR1 LGHDT, CDR2 YNNKEL (reference sequence). V gave up 3 bases and J gave up 4 bases; unmatched junction bases: 3. This CDR3 spans 14 amino acids. The DNA for the CDR3 is TGTGCCAGCAGCCACGGACAGGACGGAAACACCATATATTTT. Its translation: CASSHGQDGNTIYF.